A single sample gave rise to the 23 T cell receptor beta chains below, sequenced in a study of T-cell memory formation after mild COVID-19. Using its own MiXCR run on the 5' RACE reads, TCRdb lists one record per CDR3 protein. The sample records fewer than 200,000 distinct CDR3 sequences, around a fifth being singletons. Sequenced material: PBMCs or a T cell subset sorted from them (not recorded which). The source is an adult woman who had mild COVID-19 (a few samples of this study predate the infection). Cell type and time point are not known.

As DNA, the CDR3 is TGTGCCAGCAGCTTGCCCGACGGGAACACTGAAGCTTTCTTT. Its protein product is CASSLPDGNTEAFF. The genes are TRBV7-9 and TRBJ1-1, with D hard to call. V lost 3 bases and J 1 base, leaving 9 bases between the germline ends. Per germline, CDR1 SEHNR and CDR2 FQNEAQ (reference sequence). The CDR3 runs to 14 residues.

This chain joins TRBV24-1 and TRBJ2-7; TRBD1 is a possible D gene (5 bases). This CDR3 is built from 18 residues. V was cut by 2 bases and J by 4 bases, with 23 bases left in between. Germline lookup yields CDR1 KGHDR and CDR2 SFDVKD. The CDR3 DNA sequence: TGTGCCACCAGTGATTCCATCTCGACAGCCGTTACTTCATACGAGCAGTACTTC. As protein: CATSDSISTAVTSYEQYF.

The chain carries TRBV15 and TRBJ2-1; 12 positions agree with TRBD2. Germline lookup yields CDR1 LNHNV and CDR2 YYDKDF (reference sequence). The CDR3 length is 16 residues. After removal of 0 bases from V and 7 bases from J, the junction contained 4 bases not matched to a gene. CDR3 sequence reads: CATSRETSGRWNEQFF. The CDR3 coding sequence is TGTGCCACCAGCAGAGAAACTAGCGGGAGGTGGAATGAGCAGTTCTTC.

This clonotype was counted between two and nine times. The chain couples TRBV6-5 to TRBJ2-3, with 12 bases matching TRBD2. The V segment lost 7 bases and the J segment 6 bases; nucleotides outside the gene matches: 8. The CDR3 totals 15 residues. The germline V gene has CDR1 MNHEY and CDR2 SVGAGI. The CDR3, as DNA: TGTGCCAGCACGCTAGCGGGGGGGCAAGAGGATACGCAGTATTTT. It is translated as CASTLAGGQEDTQYF.

This clonotype was seen more than once but under ten times. This chain links TRBV5-1 with TRBJ2-3; no reliable D call. This CDR3 has 15 amino acids. Germline-derived CDR1 and CDR2 are SGHRS and YFSETQ. The V and J ends lost 1 base and 0 bases respectively, with 9 bases between them. CDR3 amino acids: CASSLWKPSTDTQYF. CDR3 bases: TGCGCCAGCAGCTTGTGGAAGCCTAGCACAGATACGCAGTATTTT.

The CDR3 loop is CASHPGHSYEQYF. CDR3 DNA: TGTGCCAGCCACCCGGGACACTCCTACGAGCAGTACTTC. The chain has TRBV6-7 and TRBJ2-7, with a tentative D call TRBD1 (6 bases). TRBV6-7 is noted as an ORF with a role that remains uncertain. The CDR3 runs 13 residues. Between the trimmed V and J ends, which lost 8 bases and 0 bases, there was a span of 11 bases.

The table lists this clonotype with a few counts. V is TRBV7-9 and J is TRBJ2-7; 11 bases fit TRBD2. The J segment lost 4 bases and the V segment lost 4 bases, leaving 12 bases of the junction unmatched. This CDR3 is 17 amino acids long. Germline V gene sequence: CDR1 SEHNR, CDR2 FQNEAQ (reference sequence). CDR3 region: CASSSRAGTSGDYEQYF. CDR3 DNA sequence: TGTGCCAGCAGCTCGAGGGCGGGGACTAGCGGAGATTACGAGCAGTACTTC. The full variable domain, its missing parts supplied by reference TRBV7-9 and TRBJ2-7, is DTGVSQNPRHKITKRGQNVTFRCDPISEHNRLYWYRQTLGQGPEFLTYFQNEAQLEKSRLLSDRFSAERPKGSFSTLEIQRTEQGDSAMYLCASSSRAGTSGDYEQYFGPGTRLTVT.

This clonotype has only one observation. The V gene is TRBV30, the J gene TRBJ2-2, with 7 bases identical to TRBD2. Germline V gene data show CDR1 as GTSNPN and CDR2 as SVGIG (reference sequence). After removal of 7 bases from V and 3 bases from J, the junction contained 8 bases not matched to a gene. The CDR3 extends over 14 amino acids. This CDR3 reads CASDTGGHTGELFF. The CDR3 nucleotides are TGTGCCTCTGACACGGGAGGACACACCGGGGAGCTGTTTTTT.

This chain joins TRBV6-5 and TRBJ2-7; 9 bases fit TRBD1. With 6 bases clipped from V and 3 bases from J, the junction kept 6 bases outside the gene matches. There are 14 residues in the CDR3. The germline CDR1 and CDR2 sequences are MNHEY and SVGAGI. CDR3 protein: CASRGTGPHYEQYF. The CDR3 bases are TGTGCCAGCAGGGGGACAGGGCCCCACTACGAGCAGTACTTC.

This clonotype came up a few times. This sequence joins TRBV13 and TRBJ2-7; D might be TRBD1 (5 bases). The germline CDR1 and CDR2 sequences are PRHDT and FYEKMQ (reference sequence). The V gene lost 6 bases and the J gene lost 6 bases, with 12 bases spanning the gap. The CDR3 is 12 amino acids. As DNA, the CDR3 is TGTGCCAGCAGTCAGACAGTCGGCGAGCAGTACTTC. The encoded protein is CASSQTVGEQYF.

The CDR3 region has the DNA TGTGCCAGCAGCATCCCGACAGGAGATACGCAGTATTTT. Protein product: CASSIPTGDTQYF. This chain connects TRBV7-6 to TRBJ2-3; tentative D call: TRBD1 (6 bases). CDR3 length: 13 amino acids. Trimming removed 5 bases at V and 5 bases at J, with 11 bases between. Germline V gives CDR1 SGHVS, CDR2 FNYEAQ.

This clonotype was observed a handful of times. J is TRBJ2-4 and V is TRBV11-2; weak D call: TRBD2 (6 bases). Germline CDR1 and CDR2: SGHAT and FQNNGV. The CDR3 is 16 residues long. V lost 4 bases and J 6 bases, leaving 19 bases between the germline ends. In nucleotides, the CDR3 is TGTGCCAGCAGCTCAATTCGCGGGGCAGGAAGAAACATTCAGTACTTC. It codes for CASSSIRGAGRNIQYF.

This sequence joins TRBV7-9 and TRBJ2-7; 8 bases are a match to TRBD2. This CDR3 comprises 14 residues. V shed 0 bases, J shed 6 bases, and the junction held 4 bases outside the gene matches. Germline CDR1 reads SEHNR; CDR2 reads FQNEAQ (reference sequence). The CDR3 reads CASSLASGGREQYF. The DNA of the CDR3 is TGTGCCAGCAGCTTAGCCTCGGGAGGGCGCGAGCAGTACTTC.

This clonotype has a handful of counts. The rearrangement uses TRBV12-3 or TRBV12-4 and TRBJ2-1; 13 positions agree with TRBD2. This CDR3 region has 15 residues. Trimming cost V 11 bases and J 6 bases; bases outside gene matches: 10. CDR3 region: CAAGEGLAGFNEQFF. The CDR3 DNA is TGTGCCGCAGGAGAGGGACTAGCGGGATTCAATGAGCAGTTCTTC.

This clonotype has just a few counts. The chain carries TRBV14 and TRBJ2-1; the match to TRBD2 covers 11 bases. From germline, CDR1 is SGHDN and CDR2 FVKESK. Trimming removed 2 bases from V and 7 bases from J; junction bases left unmatched: 7. The CDR3 length is 16 residues. The CDR3 region is CASSQIAGGPWNEQFF. The CDR3 DNA follows: TGTGCCAGCAGCCAAATAGCGGGAGGGCCATGGAATGAGCAGTTCTTC.

This clonotype has just a few counts. J is TRBJ2-7 and V is TRBV6-5; D is possibly TRBD1 (6 bases). The ends were cut back, 5 bases at V and 0 bases at J, with 11 bases in the middle. The CDR3 loop spans 14 amino acids. Germline V CDR1 and CDR2: MNHEY, SVGAGI. The DNA of the CDR3 is TGTGCCAGCAGTCGCCAGGGGAACTCCTACGAGCAGTACTTC. It codes for CASSRQGNSYEQYF.

The chain recombines TRBV4-1 with TRBJ2-7; 7 bases match TRBD2. Looked up from germline, CDR1 is MGHRA and CDR2 is YSYEKL. The CDR3 sequence is 16 residues long. J was trimmed by 1 base and V by 0 bases; bases with no gene match: 6. The CDR3 DNA is TGCGCCAGCAGCCAAGATCCGAGCGGGGCATCCTACGAGCAGTACTTC. This gives the protein CASSQDPSGASYEQYF.

The chain recombines TRBV4-2 with TRBJ2-2; weak D call: TRBD2 (6 bases). CDR1 LGHNA and CDR2 YNFKEQ come from the germline V gene. Trimming removed 5 bases at V and 5 bases at J, with 9 bases between. The CDR3 extends over 13 amino acids. The CDR3 DNA is TGTGCCAGCAGCAGGGGACTTACCGGGGAGCTGTTTTTT. Its protein product is CASSRGLTGELFF.

The J gene is TRBJ2-1, the V gene TRBV25-1, with 7 nucleotides matching TRBD2. Trimming at V came to 6 bases and at J to 9 bases, leaving 11 bases not matched to a gene. The CDR3 spans 14 residues. From germline, CDR1 is MGHDK and CDR2 SYGVNS. The CDR3 sequence is CASSNLGGEGEQFF. For the CDR3, the DNA is TGTGCCAGCAGCAACCTTGGGGGGGAGGGTGAGCAGTTCTTC.

The gene calls are TRBV11-2 and TRBJ2-1, with 13 bases matching TRBD2. The CDR3 contains 18 residues. The germline CDR1 and CDR2 sequences are SGHAT and FQNNGV. J lost 4 bases, V lost 3 bases, and 9 bases had no gene match. CDR3 amino acids: CASSFSGLAGPWYNEQFF. DNA of the CDR3: TGTGCCAGCAGCTTCTCGGGACTAGCGGGACCTTGGTACAATGAGCAGTTCTTC.

The table lists this clonotype with a few counts. This sequence joins TRBV19 and TRBJ2-7; 7 positions agree with TRBD1. There are 14 residues in the CDR3. Germline V CDR1 and CDR2: LNHDA, SQIVND (reference sequence). With 5 bases clipped from V and 3 bases from J, the junction kept 7 bases outside the gene matches. The CDR3, as DNA: TGTGCCAGTAGTGCGGCCGGGACAGTCTACGAGCAGTACTTC. It specifies CASSAAGTVYEQYF.

The table lists this clonotype with a few counts. The chain links TRBV4-1 to TRBJ2-1; a possible D gene is TRBD1 (5 bases). V was clipped by 0 bases and J by 6 bases, with 12 bases between them. From germline, CDR1 is MGHRA and CDR2 YSYEKL. The length of the CDR3 is 15 residues. The CDR3 here is CASSQDLSRVNEQFF. The CDR3 coding sequence is TGCGCCAGCAGCCAAGATTTGAGCAGGGTCAATGAGCAGTTCTTC.

This clonotype was detected only a few times. The gene calls are TRBV7-2 and TRBJ2-1; no clear D gene. CDR3 length equals 15 residues. CDR1 is SGHTA and CDR2 is FQGNSA in the germline V gene. V dropped 1 base and J dropped 6 bases, with 13 bases sitting between them. CDR3 DNA sequence: TGTGCCAGCAGCTTAGGAGGCGGAACAACCAATGAGCAGTTCTTC. Amino acids: CASSLGGGTTNEQFF.